The 22 T cell receptor beta chains given below trace back to one sample, sequenced in a study of blood T cell repertoires in COVID-19. Only in-frame clones appear in the TCRdb table, and some are missing; sequencing was by immunoSEQ multiplex PCR. The top ten clones hold around 1.5% of a sample with 200,000 to 300,000 clones, about 89% of them seen once. Sequenced input: peripheral blood. These receptors came from a woman in her sixties who had recovered from COVID-19.

This clone was detected once. J is TRBJ1-4 and V is TRBV3-1 (or the pseudogene TRBV3-2); TRBD1 matches at 7 bases. With 3 bases clipped from V and 5 bases from J, the junction kept 3 bases outside the gene matches. Germline CDR1 and CDR2: LGHDT and YNNKEL (reference sequence). The CDR3 sequence is 14 residues long. The CDR3 region is CASSHQGENEKLFF. Here the CDR3 DNA reads TGTGCCAGCAGCCATCAGGGGGAAAATGAAAAACTGTTTTTT.

This clone was counted many times. The chain combines TRBV14 with TRBJ2-7; tentatively, D is TRBD1 (6 bases). Germline V gene lookup returns CDR1 SGHDN and CDR2 FVKESK. The CDR3 sequence is 16 residues long. V was shortened by 5 bases and J by 4 bases, with 21 bases between the two germline ends. The CDR3 protein is CASSDGSYREIYEQYF. The CDR3 DNA follows: TGTGCCAGCAGCGATGGGAGTTACAGGGAAATTTACGAGCAGTACTTC.

CDR3 protein: CASSLAVLGGGKSTEAFF. CDR3 coding DNA: TGTGCCAGCAGCTTAGCAGTTTTGGGGGGAGGGAAGAGCACTGAAGCTTTCTTT. This sequence joins TRBV7-9 and TRBJ1-1; tentatively, D is TRBD1 (5 bases). Trimming shortened V by 0 bases and J by 4 bases, and 21 bases separated the two germline ends. CDR1 is SEHNR and CDR2 is FQNEAQ in the germline V gene (reference sequence). The CDR3 has 18 residues.

This clone was detected once. The chain uses TRBV28 and TRBJ2-2; 10 bases match TRBD1. The CDR3 runs to 16 residues. V lost 7 bases and J lost 7; bases outside the gene matches: 12. The germline gives CDR1 MDHEN, CDR2 SYDVKM. CDR3 region: CASKTGTGDLGGELFF. CDR3 coding DNA: TGTGCCAGCAAAACCGGGACAGGGGATTTAGGCGGGGAGCTGTTTTTT.

The chain has TRBV5-1 and TRBJ2-3; D not resolved. CDR3 size: 15 residues. The V end lost 6 bases, the J end lost 2 bases, and 16 bases lay between the germline ends. Germline V gives CDR1 SGHRS, CDR2 YFSETQ. The CDR3 DNA is TGCGCCAGCACCCCGTGGAACAGATACACAGATACGCAGTATTTT. Its protein is CASTPWNRYTDTQYF.

The sample holds a few counts of this clone. The genes are TRBV4-1 and TRBJ1-1, with D hard to call. V was pared by 5 bases and J by 5 bases, with 15 bases between. From germline, CDR1 is MGHRA and CDR2 YSYEKL. The CDR3 totals 14 residues. The CDR3 protein is CASSIEPGGTEAFF. Here the CDR3 DNA reads TGCGCCAGCAGCATTGAACCAGGAGGGACTGAAGCTTTCTTT.

This clone was seen only a few times. The chain uses TRBV4-2 and TRBJ1-6, with 7 bases fitting TRBD1. The CDR3 sequence is 14 residues long. Looked up from germline, CDR1 is LGHNA and CDR2 is YNFKEQ. The ends lost 4 bases at V and 6 bases at J; junction bases unmatched: 3. CDR3 DNA: TGTGCCAGCAGCCCCCGGACAGGTAATTCACCCCTCCACTTT. Residues: CASSPRTGNSPLHF.

This clone was picked up one time. This rearrangement joins TRBV15 to TRBJ2-7; 14 bases align to TRBD2. Germline V gene data show CDR1 as LNHNV and CDR2 as YYDKDF (reference sequence). Trimming took 3 bases from V and 0 from J; bases not matched to a gene: 4. CDR3 length: 17 amino acids. The CDR3 sequence is CATSSLGTSGGSYEQYF. The CDR3, as DNA: TGTGCCACCAGCAGCCTGGGGACTAGCGGGGGCTCCTACGAGCAGTACTTC.

The chain has TRBV21-1 and TRBJ2-6; the D call of TRBD1 is as the table states it, not checked on the DNA. TRBV21-1 is annotated as a pseudogene. CDR3 length: 18 residues. The CDR3 reads CASSKALAGLSGANVLTF. CDR3 in DNA: TGTGCCAGCAGCAAAGCGTTGGCAGGCCTTAGTGGGGCCAACGTCCTGACTTTC.

V is TRBV7-9 and J is TRBJ1-2, with TRBD1 matching over 8 bases. The CDR3 loop spans 15 amino acids. Germline CDR1 SEHNR, CDR2 FQNEAQ (reference sequence). V lost 2 bases to trimming and J lost 7 bases; unmatched junction nucleotides: 9. The CDR3 nucleotides are TGTGCCAGCAGCTTAAACCTCGACAGGGGCGTTGGCTACACCTTC. It codes for CASSLNLDRGVGYTF. The full variable domain, completed using reference TRBV7-9 and TRBJ1-2, is DTGVSQNPRHKITKRGQNVTFRCDPISEHNRLYWYRQTLGQGPEFLTYFQNEAQLEKSRLLSDRFSAERPKGSFSTLEIQRTEQGDSAMYLCASSLNLDRGVGYTFGSGTRLTVV.

The chain is built from TRBV19 and TRBJ1-3; TRBD1 aligns across 7 bases. This CDR3 is built from 17 residues. V was pared by 5 bases and J by 0 bases, with 10 bases of the junction left unmatched. Germline CDR1 LNHDA, CDR2 SQIVND (reference sequence). CDR3 loop: CASSPRDRTFSGNTIYF. CDR3 in DNA: TGTGCCAGTAGTCCCAGGGACAGAACTTTCTCTGGAAACACCATATATTTT.

The count of this clone is one. J is TRBJ2-1 and V is TRBV10-3, with 7 positions matching TRBD2. This CDR3 is built from 15 residues. The germline CDR1 and CDR2 sequences are ENHRY and SYGVKD. With V trimmed by 2 bases and J by 4 bases, 5 bases remained unmatched. CDR3 in amino acids: CAISEILAVYNEQFF. The CDR3 DNA follows: TGTGCCATCAGTGAGATCCTAGCGGTGTACAATGAGCAGTTCTTC.

The genes are TRBV4-1 and TRBJ2-5; 7 bases are shared with TRBD1. Germline V gene sequence: CDR1 MGHRA, CDR2 YSYEKL. The CDR3 totals 15 residues. After removal of 6 bases from V and 5 bases from J, the junction contained 12 bases not matched to a gene. In nucleotides, the CDR3 is TGCGCCAGCAGTCGAACCGGGACAGTCGCGGAGACCCAGTACTTC. As protein: CASSRTGTVAETQYF.

This chain joins TRBV11-2 and TRBJ2-3; D unresolved. In germline, CDR1 is SGHAT, CDR2 FQNNGV. The CDR3 consists of 12 residues. Deletions cut 5 bases from V and 11 bases from J, with 14 bases between. CDR3 sequence: CASSDPGVRQYF. The CDR3 DNA reads TGTGCCAGCAGCGATCCCGGAGTTCGGCAGTATTTT.

The chain recombines TRBV5-1 with TRBJ2-7, with 7 bases matching TRBD1. The V gene end was trimmed by 0 bases and the J gene end by 3 bases; junction bases not matched to a gene: 3. Germline values: CDR1 SGHRS, CDR2 YFSETQ. The CDR3 totals 14 residues. CDR3 residues: CASSLAGQYYEQYF. CDR3 sequence (DNA): TGCGCCAGCAGCTTGGCGGGACAGTACTACGAGCAGTACTTC.

This chain joins TRBV6-4 and TRBJ1-5; 7 bases agree with TRBD1. J gave up 10 bases and V 4 bases, and 7 bases lay outside the gene matches. Germline CDR1 and CDR2: MRHNA and SNTAGT. The CDR3 covers 13 residues. CDR3 DNA: TGTGCCAGCAGTGCTGAAGACAGGGCTCCCCAGCATTTT. It is translated as CASSAEDRAPQHF.

This clone was counted a few times. The rearrangement joins TRBV7-2 to TRBJ2-3; 9 bases are shared with TRBD2. V was clipped by 3 bases and J by 4 bases; unmatched bases: 8. There are 16 residues in the CDR3. Germline V CDR1 and CDR2: SGHTA, FQGNSA. CDR3 amino acids: CASSLTAGGSPDTQYF. The CDR3 DNA sequence: TGTGCCAGCAGCTTGACAGCGGGGGGATCCCCAGATACGCAGTATTTT.

V is TRBV7-8 and J is TRBJ2-7; possible D gene TRBD2, 5 bases. The V end was cut by 1 base, the J end by 2 bases, with 12 bases between. Germline assignment: CDR1 SGHVS and CDR2 FQNEAQ. There are 15 residues in the CDR3. Here the CDR3 reads CASSLDSGVAYEQYF. DNA for the CDR3: TGTGCCAGCAGCTTAGACTCCGGGGTCGCCTACGAGCAGTACTTC.

The rearrangement uses TRBV28 and TRBJ1-2; 10 bases map to TRBD1. J lost 4 bases, V lost 2 bases, and 7 bases had no gene match. CDR1 and CDR2 from the germline V gene are MDHEN and SYDVKM. This CDR3 has 16 residues. In DNA form, the CDR3 reads TGTGCCAGCAGTTTACCGGGACAGGGGTTGTTCTATGGCTACACCTTC. It specifies CASSLPGQGLFYGYTF.

In this sample, this clone turned up once. The chain couples TRBV19 to TRBJ1-2; D may be TRBD1 (6 bases). Germline V CDR1 and CDR2: LNHDA, SQIVND (reference sequence). The V and J ends lost 3 bases and 7 bases respectively, with 15 bases between them. The length of the CDR3 is 14 residues. CDR3 sequence (DNA): TGTGCCAGTAGTATTGTGACAGGAGAAGGTGGCTACACCTTC. Translating gives CASSIVTGEGGYTF.

The table lists this clone with a count of one. The chain recombines TRBV7-9 with TRBJ2-1, with D perhaps matching TRBD2 (7 bases). The CDR3 covers 16 residues. V lost 5 bases to trimming and J lost 2 bases, with 16 bases between them. Germline CDR1 and CDR2: SEHNR and FQNEAQ (reference sequence). The DNA for the CDR3 is TGTGCCAGCAGCCCCCCTGGGGGGGCGGCCTACAATGAGCAGTTCTTC. Protein sequence: CASSPPGGAAYNEQFF.

CDR3 sequence (DNA): TGCGCCAGCAGCCCAGGCTTTGACAGGGGAAAAAGTCAGCCCCAGCATTTT. Encoded protein: CASSPGFDRGKSQPQHF. The chain uses TRBV5-1 and TRBJ1-5, with 8 bases identical to TRBD1. CDR3 size: 17 residues. CDR1 is SGHRS and CDR2 is YFSETQ in the germline V gene. V dropped 4 bases and J dropped 6; count of bases not matched to a gene: 15. Full variable domain (remainder filled in from reference TRBV5-1 and TRBJ1-5): KAGVTQTPRYLIKTRGQQVTLSCSPISGHRSVSWYQQTPGQGLQFLFEYFSETQRNKGNFPGRFSGRQFSNSRSEMNVSTLELGDSALYLCASSPGFDRGKSQPQHFGDGTRLSIL.